These T cell receptor beta chains were read from a single sample in a study of breast tumors, draining lymph nodes, adjacent tissues. TCRdb independently ran MiXCR on the multiplex PCR reads; one entry per CDR3 protein. Found here are about 270,000 distinct CDR3 sequences, 30% of them singletons; the top ten hold more than 0.85%. Sequenced material: axillary lymph node tissue. These receptors were obtained from a female donor with breast cancer. Some clones in this sample may be carry-over from other donors' samples. The CDR3 runs from the conserved cysteine through the conserved F or W. Each record gives: V gene, clone size, D gene, J gene, CDR3 protein, CDR3 DNA. The D gene is left open where the match is weak. For some rows the clone size is stated as once, few or many, or as a class when expanded; others skip it.

v_call: TRBV7-2; clone_size: many; d_call: NA; j_call: TRBJ1-5; cdr3_aa: CASSSPKGGGQPQHF; cdr3_nt: TGTGCCAGCAGCTCTCCAAAGGGGGGCGGTCAGCCCCAGCATTTT
v_call: TRBV5-4; clone_size: many; d_call: NA; j_call: TRBJ2-5; cdr3_aa: CASSPAGGTETQYF; cdr3_nt: TGTGCCAGCAGTCCCGCGGGCGGGACTGAGACCCAGTACTTC
v_call: TRBV4-3; clone_size: many; d_call: NA; j_call: TRBJ1-4; cdr3_aa: CASSEGVRNEKLFF; cdr3_nt: TGCGCCAGCAGCGAGGGGGTGAGGAACGAAAAACTGTTTTTT
v_call: TRBV10-3; clone_size: NA; d_call: TRBD2; j_call: TRBJ2-1; cdr3_aa: CAPSGGRATNEQFF; cdr3_nt: TGTGCCCCCTCCGGCGGGAGGGCCACCAATGAGCAGTTCTTC
v_call: TRBV7-9; clone_size: many; d_call: NA; j_call: TRBJ2-7; cdr3_aa: CASSLTAGTYEQYF; cdr3_nt: TGTGCCAGCAGCTTAACGGCAGGAACCTACGAGCAGTACTTC
v_call: TRBV6-1; clone_size: few; d_call: NA; j_call: TRBJ2-1; cdr3_aa: CASRETRRNNEQFF; cdr3_nt: TGTGCCAGCAGGGAAACAAGACGGAACAATGAGCAGTTCTTC
v_call: TRBV6-6; clone_size: few; d_call: NA; j_call: TRBJ1-6; cdr3_aa: CASSHAPRGDNSPLHF; cdr3_nt: TGTGCCAGCAGTCACGCCCCGAGGGGGGATAATTCACCCCTCCACTTT
v_call: TRBV12-3/TRBV12-4; clone_size: once; d_call: NA; j_call: TRBJ1-4; cdr3_aa: CASSLTDEKLFF; cdr3_nt: TGTGCCAGCAGCCTTACCGATGAAAAACTGTTTTTT
v_call: TRBV6-1; clone_size: many; d_call: TRBD1; j_call: TRBJ2-3; cdr3_aa: CASSERSQGATDTQYF; cdr3_nt: TGTGCCAGCAGTGAACGGTCCCAGGGGGCCACAGATACGCAGTATTTT
v_call: TRBV10-3; clone_size: NA; d_call: NA; j_call: TRBJ2-1; cdr3_aa: CAISEPEGSYNEQFF; cdr3_nt: TGTGCCATCAGTGAGCCGGAGGGGAGCTACAATGAGCAGTTCTTC
v_call: TRBV6-6; clone_size: many; d_call: TRBD2; j_call: TRBJ2-1; cdr3_aa: CASSAGGSNEQFF; cdr3_nt: TGTGCCAGCAGCGCGGGAGGGTCTAATGAGCAGTTCTTC
v_call: TRBV7-2; clone_size: once; d_call: NA; j_call: TRBJ2-5; cdr3_aa: CASSLQGGVGETQHF; cdr3_nt: TGTGCCAGCAGCTTACAGGGGGGCGTTGGAGAGACCCAGCACTTC
v_call: TRBV20-1; clone_size: many; d_call: TRBD2; j_call: TRBJ2-5; cdr3_aa: CSARTSGSETQYF; cdr3_nt: TGCAGTGCGAGGACTAGCGGATCGGAGACCCAGTACTTC
v_call: TRBV11-2; clone_size: NA; d_call: NA; j_call: TRBJ2-1; cdr3_aa: CASSSSWGVEDAYNEQFF; cdr3_nt: TGTGCCAGCAGCTCATCCTGGGGAGTGGAGGACGCCTACAATGAGCAGTTCTTC
v_call: TRBV20-1; clone_size: many; d_call: TRBD1; j_call: TRBJ2-3; cdr3_aa: CSARKDRSSTDTQYF; cdr3_nt: TGCAGTGCTAGGAAGGACAGGTCTAGCACAGATACGCAGTATTTT